Listed below are T cell receptor beta chains from one sample, sequenced in a study of T cell responses to AZD1222 COVID-19 vaccine. Data came from immunoSEQ multiplex PCR; TCRdb stores just in-frame clones and leaves some out. The table records 90,000 to 150,000 clones, about 90% of them present only once. Material: peripheral blood, obtained on day 0 of AZD1222 vaccination. The receptors derive from an adult in good health. CDR3s include the opening cysteine and the closing phenylalanine or tryptophan. The order of the fields is V gene, J gene, clone size, D gene, CDR3 protein, CDR3 DNA. The D gene is left open where the match is weak. Clone size is not always given. Where it is, it says once, few, many or a class for expanded clones.

TRBV9	TRBJ2-1	NA	NA	CASSDPYGGEQFF	TGTGCCAGCAGCGACCCATATGGGGGAGAGCAGTTCTTC
TRBV19	TRBJ1-1	NA	NA	CASSISTANTEAFF	TGTGCCAGTAGTATTTCAACAGCGAACACTGAAGCTTTCTTT
TRBV2	TRBJ2-3	NA	TRBD2	CASSERGVWTDTQYF	TGTGCCAGCAGTGAGCGGGGGGTCTGGACAGATACGCAGTATTTT
TRBV10-1	TRBJ2-2	NA	NA	CASSRDTGELFF	TGCGCCAGCAGTAGAGACACCGGGGAGCTGTTTTTT
TRBV18	TRBJ2-7	NA	NA	CASSPLAAAYEQYF	TGTGCCAGCTCACCACTTGCGGCAGCCTACGAGCAGTACTTC
TRBV6-1	TRBJ1-1	NA	NA	CASSESGGTEAFF	TGTGCCAGCAGTGAAAGTGGGGGCACTGAAGCTTTCTTT
TRBV5-4	TRBJ1-2	NA	NA	CASSAGGGTNYGYTF	TGTGCCAGCAGCGCGGGAGGGGGTACGAACTATGGCTACACCTTC
TRBV30	TRBJ1-2	NA	NA	CAWSTGPAGYGYTF	TGTGCCTGGAGCACCGGGCCGGCAGGCTATGGCTACACCTTC
TRBV7-3	TRBJ1-6	few	TRBD1	CASSSDRYSPLHF	TGTGCCAGCAGCTCGGACAGGTACTCACCCCTCCACTTT
TRBV9	TRBJ1-2	NA	NA	CASPGGGSAF	TGTGCCAGCCCGGGAGGGGGTTCAGCCTTC
TRBV7-9	TRBJ1-1	once	NA	CASSLGGTNTEAFF	TGTGCCAGCAGCTTAGGCGGGACCAACACTGAAGCTTTCTTT
TRBV6-2/TRBV6-3	TRBJ2-1	once	NA	CASSPRDSGYITYNEQFF	TGTGCCAGCAGTCCGAGAGATTCAGGGTATATCACCTACAATGAGCAGTTCTTC
TRBV30	TRBJ1-4	NA	NA	CASSGRINEKLFF	TGTGCTTCAAGCGGGAGAATTAATGAAAAACTGTTTTTT
TRBV19	TRBJ1-1	NA	TRBD1	CASSRATQGLWYTEAFF	TGTGCCAGTAGTAGGGCCACACAGGGGTTATGGTACACTGAAGCTTTCTTT
TRBV7-9	TRBJ1-1	NA	NA	CASSLYPNTEAFF	TGTGCCAGCAGCTTGTATCCGAACACTGAAGCTTTCTTT
TRBV10-3	TRBJ1-2	NA	NA	CAISESAGATYGYTF	TGTGCCATCAGTGAGTCTGCAGGGGCGACCTATGGCTACACCTTC
TRBV27	TRBJ2-3	NA	TRBD1	CASSFYRGSTDTQYF	TGTGCCAGCAGTTTTTACAGGGGGTCGACAGATACGCAGTATTTT
TRBV12-3/TRBV12-4	TRBJ1-4	NA	NA	CASSRGGEKLFF	TGTGCCAGCAGCCGAGGAGGTGAAAAACTGTTTTTT
TRBV27	TRBJ1-2	NA	TRBD1	CASSRWDRGGGYTF	TGTGCCAGCAGTCGCTGGGACAGGGGTGGTGGCTACACCTTC
TRBV6-5	TRBJ1-2	NA	TRBD1	CASLTGDYGYTF	TGTGCCAGCCTAACAGGGGACTATGGCTACACCTTC
TRBV19	TRBJ2-3	NA	NA	CASSMAGTPGTDTQYF	TGTGCCAGTAGTATGGCCGGGACCCCAGGCACAGATACGCAGTATTTT